This T cell receptor beta chain comes out of a study of vaccination and CD4 T cells after COVID-19. Overall study: Investigators stimulated cells with overlapping spike peptides drawn from SARS-CoV-2, HCoV-NL63, HCoV-OC43 and HCoV-229E.

Treatment meaning: roughly ten-day PBMC culture with coronavirus spike peptide pools or control peptides (ViraFEST assay). CD4+ T lymphocytes from the unexposed donor were collected before the COVID-19 pandemic (2011-2018). The ViraFEST method relied on peptide pools to expand antigen-specific T cells, followed by TCR sequencing. This clonotype was seen a handful of times. The antigen is undetermined. Trimming left V 6 bases short and J 7 bases short, with 15 bases between. The germline gives CDR1 MNHNS, CDR2 SASEGT. CDR3 length: 13 residues. The assay that was used to sequence DNA from cultured CD4+ T cells was the Oncomine TCR Beta short-read assay. The template was genomic DNA from cultured CD4+ T cells. A single record per CDR3 protein comes from TCRdb applying MiXCR to the PCR reads. The table includes 9,000 to 13,000 distinct CDR3 sequences, approximately 32% detected once.

The specimen was CD4+ T cells from blood, cultured in vitro. The chain recombines TRBV6-1 with TRBJ1-2; D unresolved. The receptor's source is a human donor in good health. CDR3 sequence reads: CASRFTARSGYTF. In nucleotides, the CDR3 is TGTGCCAGCAGGTTCACAGCCAGGAGTGGCTACACCTTC.